This T cell receptor beta chain was captured in a study of tumor-infiltrating lymphocytes in oesophageal squamous cell carcinoma. This clonotype is medium-sized. Trimming removed 3 bases at V and 2 bases at J, with 10 bases between. CDR3 length equals 14 residues. TCRdb called the PCR reads again in MiXCR, with one record for every CDR3 protein. This sample has roughly 11,000 distinct CDR3 sequences, with roughly half found just once. This chain connects TRBV12-3 or TRBV12-4 to TRBJ1-1; a weak D match, TRBD1 (6 bases). What was sequenced was esophageal tumor tissue. The clonotype originates from a male donor with esophageal squamous cell carcinoma. The CDR3 sequence: CASSFQGTNTEAFF. Here the CDR3 DNA reads TGTGCCAGCAGTTTTCAGGGGACAAACACTGAAGCTTTCTTT.